This T cell receptor beta chain was profiled in a study of T cell responses to AZD1222 COVID-19 vaccine. The study's findings and limits: Targeting of unmutated variant regions was reportedly seen in nearly half of spike-specific TCRs.

V lost 6 bases and J lost 0, with 9 bases in between. Germline CDR1 reads LNHNV; CDR2 reads YYDKDF (reference sequence). This CDR3 spans 13 amino acids. TCRdb's copy holds only in-frame clones and misses some; the assay was immunoSEQ multiplex PCR. The table has some 90,000 clones, around 90% seen once. Details on this clone: Its target is unknown.

The starting material was peripheral blood, obtained on day 0 of AZD1222 vaccination. The clonotype was recovered from an adult in good health. The chain is built from TRBV15 and TRBJ2-7; D ambiguous. The CDR3 region is CATRESSSYEQYF. CDR3 DNA: TGTGCCACCAGGGAATCAAGCTCCTACGAGCAGTACTTC.